The entry that follows covers one TCR beta chain sequence. Its antigen remains unidentified. The data belong to a study of cytomegalovirus exposure and HLA in healthy donors. Germline CDR1 is SGHVS and CDR2 is FNYEAQ. The length of the CDR3 is 15 residues. V was trimmed by 2 bases and J by 3 bases, leaving 11 bases between them. Whole-study findings and limits: V- and J-gene trimming of TCR beta was linked (in a later analysis) to a missense DCLRE1C variant. Later on, an analysis showed TCR association rates differing by HLA locus, with DRB1 the most and HLA-C the fewest.

Donors counted as nominally healthy when sampled, yet unrecorded immune exposures were likely. Use of 60 Vbeta and 13 Jbeta primers characterized the PCR. In the original analysis: Roughly 9.9 million shared chains were among the approximately 82 million unique TCR beta chains that a later analysis counted. TCRdb keeps only in-frame clones here, not all; method: immunoSEQ multiplex PCR. From that table come the V and J calls and clone size; the DNA was used to work out D and trimming. The sample carries roughly 150,000 clones, 65% to 80% recorded once. The TCR sequence derives from a male donor in good health and CMV-seronegative. This chain connects TRBV7-6 to TRBJ2-1; unclear D gene. Sequencing was carried out using PBMCs. The DNA for the CDR3 is TGTGCCAGCAGCTTATTCGCGGAGCTCTACAATGAGCAGTTCTTC. The encoded protein is CASSLFAELYNEQFF.